This T cell receptor (beta chain) comes out of a study of shared clonotypes between healthy human individuals. Sequenced by immunoSEQ multiplex PCR; TCRdb stores in-frame clones only, minus some. Of 2 million to 2.5 million clones in the sample, nearly 97% were seen once. Germline values: CDR1 SGHTA, CDR2 FQGNSA. The CDR3 is 16 amino acids. The ends lost 0 bases at V and 3 bases at J; junction bases unmatched: 7. The chain uses TRBV7-2 and TRBJ2-7; 8 bases are shared with TRBD2. Sequences were obtained from naive CD4+ T cells sorted from blood. Documented subset: CD45RA+ positively selected. The receptor was isolated from a man aged 18 to 30 in good health. This CDR3 is CASSLARGGSLYEQYF. For the CDR3, the DNA is TGTGCCAGCAGCTTAGCCCGGGGGGGATCCCTCTACGAGCAGTACTTC.